This is a list of T cell receptor beta chains from one sample in a study of T cell clones after liver transplantation. Clones were read by immunoSEQ multiplex PCR, and TCRdb kept only the in-frame ones, dropping some. This sample has 65,000 to 80,000 clones; 80% occur once, and the top ten carry approximately 0.6%. Specimen: CD4+ T cells from blood, collected before liver transplant. All receptors derive from a human donor who received a liver transplant. CDR3s include the opening cysteine and the closing phenylalanine or tryptophan. A D gene is named only where the DNA matches it firmly. Where a row states a size, it is once, few, many or the class of an expanded clone; other rows omit it.

>TRBD2|TRBJ2-7|.|TRBV5-1
TGCGCCAGCAGCTCCGGGGGGGGACTCGCCTACGAGCAGTACTTC
CASSSGGGLAYEQYF
>TRBD2|TRBJ2-1|.|TRBV18
TGTGCCAGCTCTCGCGTAGCGGGAGTAAATGAGCAGTTCTTC
CASSRVAGVNEQFF
>.|TRBJ2-5|few|TRBV4-1
TGCGCCAGCAGCCTAACCTCTGGGGAGACCCAGTACTTC
CASSLTSGETQYF
>.|TRBJ1-1|.|TRBV6-1
TGTGCCAGCAGTGGTCAGGGAACGGGTGGTACTGAAGCTTTCTTT
CASSGQGTGGTEAFF
>.|TRBJ2-1|.|TRBV7-2
TGTGCCAGCAGCTTGGGACCGATCAAGTTCTTC
CASSLGPIKFF
>.|TRBJ1-2|.|TRBV19
TGTGCCAGTAGTATAGGGGGACCGGGACGCGGCTACACCTTC
CASSIGGPGRGYTF
>.|TRBJ2-2|.|TRBV7-2
TGTGCCAGCAGCCACTTGACTAGGGGCACCGGGGAGCTGTTTTTT
CASSHLTRGTGELFF
>TRBD2|TRBJ2-1|.|TRBV7-2
TGTGCCAGCAGCTTAGGGGGACTAACTTATGAGCAGTTCTTC
CASSLGGLTYEQFF
>TRBD1|TRBJ1-1|.|TRBV18
TGTGCCAGCTCACCATCTGGGACAGGGAACACTGAAGCTTTCTTT
CASSPSGTGNTEAFF
>TRBD2|TRBJ2-1|.|TRBV11-2
TGTGCCAGCAGCTTGAAGCGAGGGACTAGCGCTTACAATGAGCAGTTCTTC
CASSLKRGTSAYNEQFF
>TRBD2|TRBJ2-3|.|TRBV4-2
TGTGCCAGCAGCCAAGAACGGACTAGCGGGAGGACGCAGTATTTT
CASSQERTSGRTQYF
>TRBD2|TRBJ2-3|once|TRBV19
TGTGCCAGTAGTATGCTCTTGGGACTAGCGGGAGTCCCAGATACGCAGTATTTT
CASSMLLGLAGVPDTQYF
>.|TRBJ2-7|.|TRBV7-8
TGTGCCAGCAGCTTATATAAGGGATTTCGGGAGCAGTACTTC
CASSLYKGFREQYF
>.|TRBJ2-5|.|TRBV7-5
TGTGCCAGAAGCTTCCTTACACATATCGGGACTAGCGGGAGAGGCGGCCAAGAGACCCAGTACTTC
CARSFLTHIGTSGRGGQETQYF
>TRBD1|TRBJ2-3|.|TRBV27
TGTGCCAGCAAACCGGGACAGAGCACAGATACGCAGTATTTT
CASKPGQSTDTQYF
>TRBD2|TRBJ2-7|.|TRBV18
TGTGCCAGCTCCCCCATCGGCGCGGGAGGGCTGTCCGAGCAGTACTTC
CASSPIGAGGLSEQYF
>TRBD1|TRBJ2-7|.|TRBV6-5
TGTGCCAGTATCCGGTTTGGGACAGGGAACTACGAGCAGTACTTC
CASIRFGTGNYEQYF
>.|TRBJ1-2|.|TRBV5-1
TGCGCCAGCAGCTTGGCCCTCGGGGGAAGCTACACCTTC
CASSLALGGSYTF
>.|TRBJ2-5|few|TRBV2
TGTGCCAGCAGTCCTCAAGAGACCCAGTACTTC
CASSPQETQYF
>.|TRBJ1-1|.|TRBV11-2
TGTGCCAGCAGCCCCCGACAGTTAAGAATGAACACTGAAGCTTTCTTT
CASSPRQLRMNTEAFF
>.|TRBJ2-7|.|TRBV6-1
TGTGCCAGCAGTGAGTGGGACACCATCTCCTACGAGCAGTACTTC
CASSEWDTISYEQYF
>.|TRBJ2-2|.|TRBV5-1
TGCGCCAGCAGCACCCAGGACAGCACCGGGGAGCTGTTTTTT
CASSTQDSTGELFF
>.|TRBJ2-7|once|TRBV7-2
TGTGCCAGCAGCTACGGGACGTACGGAGGCGAGCAGTACTTC
CASSYGTYGGEQYF
>.|TRBJ1-2|.|TRBV29-1
TGCAGCGTTGGGACACTCCTTAACTATGGCTACACCTTC
CSVGTLLNYGYTF
>.|TRBJ2-3|many|TRBV7-9
TGTGCCAGCAGCCCACTCTTCCATAGCACAGATACGCAGTATTTT
CASSPLFHSTDTQYF
>.|TRBJ1-1|few|TRBV10-2
TGCGCCAGCCGACGCGGGGGTATGAACACTGAAGCTTTCTTT
CASRRGGMNTEAFF
>.|TRBJ2-2|.|TRBV18
TGTGCCAGCTCACCAGATGAAGGCAGAGCTTTGAACACCGGGGAGCTGTTTTTT
CASSPDEGRALNTGELFF
>TRBD1|TRBJ2-7|.|TRBV5-8
TGTGCCAGCAGCTCCCTCGGGACAGCCTCCTACGAGCAGTACTTC
CASSSLGTASYEQYF
>.|TRBJ2-1|.|TRBV5-1
TGCGCCAGCAGCTTCGTAAACAATGAGCAGTTCTTC
CASSFVNNEQFF
>.|TRBJ1-2|.|TRBV6-5
TGTGCCAGCAGTTACTCGAGAGGAGGGGGGGGCTATGGCTACACCTTC
CASSYSRGGGGYGYTF
>TRBD1|TRBJ1-2|.|TRBV5-1
TGCGCCAGCAGCTTGGTTTCGACAGGGGAGCTTTATGGCTACACCTTC
CASSLVSTGELYGYTF
>.|TRBJ1-2|.|TRBV20-1
TGCAGTGCTAGTGCGGGGCATGGCTACACCTTC
CSASAGHGYTF
>.|TRBJ2-7|few|TRBV18
TGTGCCAGCTCACCACGGACCAACTCCTACGAGCAGTACTTC
CASSPRTNSYEQYF
>TRBD1|TRBJ1-1|.|TRBV27
TGTGCCAGCAGTTTATCGAGGACAGGTATGAACACTGAAGCTTTCTTT
CASSLSRTGMNTEAFF
>TRBD1|TRBJ1-5|.|TRBV6-5
TGTGCCAGCAGTCCTCAGGGAGGGGGCGGTCAGCCCCAGCATTTT
CASSPQGGGGQPQHF
>.|TRBJ2-2|.|TRBV28
TGTGCCAGCAGTTTAATGGGGGGAGGCACCGGGGAGCTGTTTTTT
CASSLMGGGTGELFF
>.|TRBJ2-3|.|TRBV7-2
TGTGCCAGCAGCGCTTCTAGGGGCCCAGATACGCAGTATTTT
CASSASRGPDTQYF
>TRBD2|TRBJ2-7|.|TRBV27
TGTGCCAGCAAGAGCTTTCCGGGACTAGCGGGAGCAGTCGACGAGCAGTACTTC
CASKSFPGLAGAVDEQYF
>.|TRBJ2-1|.|TRBV6-5
TGTGCCAGCAGTTACTACCTAGCGATTCCCAATGAGCAGTTCTTC
CASSYYLAIPNEQFF
>.|TRBJ1-4|.|TRBV6-5
TGTGCCAGCAGTTATAGCCGGAATGAAAAACTGTTTTTT
CASSYSRNEKLFF